This TCR beta chain was sequenced during a study of blood T cell repertoires in COVID-19 (dated by TCRdb to 2020 to 2021). About the investigation overall: The collaborator samples originated in the United States, Italy and Spain and spanned the acute and convalescent phases of COVID-19. The material from the prospective study consisted of cDNA or gDNA derived from T cells, B-cell-depleted T cells, or PBMCs. A freely available public database, intended as a resource for researchers studying the immune response to SARS-CoV-2, is where the repertoires were released. The dataset comprised deeply sampled blood TCRbeta repertoires from subjects exposed to, actively infected with, or recovered from COVID-19. Samples were obtained from the ongoing ImmuneRACE study (first 160 participants) and from about 1,300 subjects provided by 6 global collaborators. HLA class I and class II types, where available, came from metadata supplied by the sample provider rather than from assay-based typing. Sample metadata almost always included a de-identified subject ID, COVID-19 status, age in years and sex.

As for this clone: Its target antigen remains unknown. Within one base of it there is no much larger clone, and no base qualities were kept.

Beyond this particular receptor, the publication reports: How much clinical and demographic metadata was included differed by source and by participant, and the metadata was provided uncurated.

Whole blood was collected in K2EDTA tubes by collaborating institutions according to the institutions' own protocols. Collaborator samples were shipped for TCRbeta analysis as frozen whole blood, isolated PBMCs, or DNA extracted from either sample type. TCRbeta CDR3 regions were amplified from genomic DNA using the immunoSEQ Assay, a bias-controlled multiplex PCR. The paper's data handling went like this. The number of nucleated cells in each sample was estimated by amplification of reference gene primers within the assay. To quantify the absolute abundance of each unique TCRbeta CDR3 rearrangement, sequence reads were collapsed and filtered. For each sample, productive Simpson clonality was calculated by taking the square root of Simpson's diversity index across productive rearrangements. Here the immuneACCESS table is served through TCRdb, limited to in-frame sequences with V and J called. Missing clones are a known gap in these copies; in checked studies unresolved V genes cover under half, and the rest lacks a known reason. The D gene and trimming were derived from the DNA, and the V and J assignments and clone size from that table. The sample records approximately 300,000 clones, about 89% of which are singletons. The ten largest clones add up to roughly 0.8% of the sample.

V loses 3 bases, J loses 1 base, and the germline ends lie 18 bases apart. Reading the germline V gene gives CDR1 SNHLY and CDR2 FYNNEI. Spanning cysteine to phenylalanine, the CDR3 consists of 17 amino acids. Kept here is only the CDR3 DNA, which spans 51 bases and is read in frame from base 1. The chain joins TRBV2 to TRBJ2-5; the D gene is possibly TRBD2, with 5 bases matching. The source of this sequence is a man aged 30-40 years with acute or convalescent COVID-19. Sequences were obtained from peripheral blood. The nucleotides read TGTGCCAGCAGTGAGTTAATAGATACGGAGGTCCAAGAGACCCAGTACTTC. Its translation is CASSELIDTEVQETQYF. Full variable domain (CDR3 extended with the reference TRBV2 and TRBJ2-5 proteins): EPEVTQTPSHQVTQMGQEVILRCVPISNHLYFYWYRQILGQKVEFLVSFYNNEISEKSEIFDDQFSVERPDGSNFTLKIRSTKLEDSAMYFCASSELIDTEVQETQYFGPGTRLLVL.